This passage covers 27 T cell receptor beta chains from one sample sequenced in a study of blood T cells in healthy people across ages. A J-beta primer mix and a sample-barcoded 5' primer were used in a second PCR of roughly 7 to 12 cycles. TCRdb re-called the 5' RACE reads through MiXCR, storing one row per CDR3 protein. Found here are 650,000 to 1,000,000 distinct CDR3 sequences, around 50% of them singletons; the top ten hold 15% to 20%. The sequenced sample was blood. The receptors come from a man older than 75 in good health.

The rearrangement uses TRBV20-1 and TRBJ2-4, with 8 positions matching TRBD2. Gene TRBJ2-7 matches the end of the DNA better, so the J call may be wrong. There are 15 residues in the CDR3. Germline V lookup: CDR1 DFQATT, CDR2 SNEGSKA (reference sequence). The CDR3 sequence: CSARTTGREVVEQYF. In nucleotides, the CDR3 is TGCAGTGCTAGGACAACTGGGCGGGAGGTTGTCGAGCAGTACTTC.

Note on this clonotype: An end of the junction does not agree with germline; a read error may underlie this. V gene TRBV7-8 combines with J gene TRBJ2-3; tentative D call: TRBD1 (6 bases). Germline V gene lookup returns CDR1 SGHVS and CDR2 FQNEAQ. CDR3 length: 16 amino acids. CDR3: CASRPYRDTSTDTRYF. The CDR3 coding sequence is TGTGCCAGCAGGCCCTACCGGGACACCAGCACAGATACGCGGTATTTT.

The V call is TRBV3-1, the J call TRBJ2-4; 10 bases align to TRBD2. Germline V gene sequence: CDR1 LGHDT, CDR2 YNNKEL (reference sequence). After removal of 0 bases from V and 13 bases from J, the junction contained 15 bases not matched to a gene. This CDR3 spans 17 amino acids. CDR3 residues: CASSQDDLAGAYNEQYF. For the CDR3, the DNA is TGTGCCAGCAGCCAAGATGATCTAGCGGGGGCCTACAATGAGCAGTACTTC.

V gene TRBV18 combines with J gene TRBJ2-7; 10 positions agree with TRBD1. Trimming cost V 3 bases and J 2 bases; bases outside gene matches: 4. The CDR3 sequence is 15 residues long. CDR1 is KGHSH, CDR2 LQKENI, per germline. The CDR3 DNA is TGTGCCAGCTCACCGGTGGGACAGGGGACCTACGAGCAGTACTTC. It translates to CASSPVGQGTYEQYF.

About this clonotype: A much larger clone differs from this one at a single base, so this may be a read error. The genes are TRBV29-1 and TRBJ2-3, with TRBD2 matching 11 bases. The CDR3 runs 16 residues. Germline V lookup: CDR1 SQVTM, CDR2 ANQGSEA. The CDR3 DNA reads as TGCAGCGTTGAGATGGGGACTAGCGGACGCACAGATGCGCAGTATTTT. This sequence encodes CSVEMGTSGRTDAQYF.

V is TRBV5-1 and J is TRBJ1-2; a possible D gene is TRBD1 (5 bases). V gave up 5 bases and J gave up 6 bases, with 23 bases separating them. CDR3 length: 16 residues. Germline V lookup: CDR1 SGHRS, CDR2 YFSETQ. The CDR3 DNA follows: TGCGCCAGCAGAAAAGACAGCCCTCTCCTTGCGGATGGCTACACCTTC. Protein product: CASRKDSPLLADGYTF.

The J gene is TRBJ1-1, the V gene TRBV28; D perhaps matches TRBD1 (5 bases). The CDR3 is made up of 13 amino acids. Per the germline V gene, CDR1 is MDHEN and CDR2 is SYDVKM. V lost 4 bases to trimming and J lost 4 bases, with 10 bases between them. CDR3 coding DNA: TGTGCCAGCAGTTCCCCCGGGGGCACTGAAGCTTTCTTT. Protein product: CASSSPGGTEAFF.

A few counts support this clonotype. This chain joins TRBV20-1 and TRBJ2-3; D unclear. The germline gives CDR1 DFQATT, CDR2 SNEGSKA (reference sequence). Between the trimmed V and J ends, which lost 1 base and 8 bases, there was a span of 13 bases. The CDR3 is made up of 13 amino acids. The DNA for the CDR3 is TGCAGTGCTAGAGTCCCTGGGCAGGCTACGCAGTATTTT. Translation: CSARVPGQATQYF.

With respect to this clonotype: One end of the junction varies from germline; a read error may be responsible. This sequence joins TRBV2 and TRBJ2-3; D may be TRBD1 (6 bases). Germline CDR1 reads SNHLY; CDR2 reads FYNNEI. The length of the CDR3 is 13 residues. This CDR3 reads CACNEIEGDMQYF. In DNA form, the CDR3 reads TGTGCCTGCAACGAGATAGAGGGGGATATGCAGTATTTT.

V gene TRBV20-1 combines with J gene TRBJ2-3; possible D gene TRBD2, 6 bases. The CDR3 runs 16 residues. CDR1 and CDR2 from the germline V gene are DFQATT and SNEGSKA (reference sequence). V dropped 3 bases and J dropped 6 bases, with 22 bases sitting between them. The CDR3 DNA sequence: TGCAGTGCTAGCGGGGGAGCGGATGGTTCTTGGGATACGCAGTATTTT. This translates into CSASGGADGSWDTQYF.

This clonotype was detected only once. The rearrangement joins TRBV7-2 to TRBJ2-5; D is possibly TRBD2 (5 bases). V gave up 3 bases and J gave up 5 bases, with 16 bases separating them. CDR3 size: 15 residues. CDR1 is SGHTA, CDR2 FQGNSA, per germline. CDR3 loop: CASSFSGIYRETQYF. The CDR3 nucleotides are TGTGCCAGCAGCTTCAGCGGAATTTACCGGGAGACCCAGTACTTC.

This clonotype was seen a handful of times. CDR3 residues: CASRAGTNYEQYF. CDR3 DNA: TGCGCCAGCAGGGCCGGGACTAACTACGAGCAGTACTTC. This chain links TRBV5-1 with TRBJ2-7; the match to TRBD2 covers 7 bases. The CDR3 has 13 amino acids. V lost 5 bases, J lost 3 bases, and 5 bases stayed unmatched. Germline CDR1 is SGHRS and CDR2 is YFSETQ.

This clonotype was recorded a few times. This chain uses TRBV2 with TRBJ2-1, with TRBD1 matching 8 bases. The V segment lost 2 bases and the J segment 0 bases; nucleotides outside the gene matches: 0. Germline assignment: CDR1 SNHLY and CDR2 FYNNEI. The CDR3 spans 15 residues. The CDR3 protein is CASSEQGASYNEQFF. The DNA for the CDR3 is TGTGCCAGCAGTGAACAGGGGGCCTCCTACAATGAGCAGTTCTTC.

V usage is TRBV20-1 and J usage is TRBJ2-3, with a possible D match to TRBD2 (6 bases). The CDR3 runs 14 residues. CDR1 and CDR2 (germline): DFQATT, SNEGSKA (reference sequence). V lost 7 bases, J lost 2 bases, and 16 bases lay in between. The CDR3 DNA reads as TGCAGTGTCAAGATTCGGGAGCTCACAGATACGCAGTATTTT. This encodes CSVKIRELTDTQYF.

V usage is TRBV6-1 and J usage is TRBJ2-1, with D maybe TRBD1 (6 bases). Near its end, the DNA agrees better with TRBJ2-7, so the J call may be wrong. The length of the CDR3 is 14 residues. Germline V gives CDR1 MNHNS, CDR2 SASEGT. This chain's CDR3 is CASSLDGTYNEQYF. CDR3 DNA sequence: TGTGCCAGCAGCCTGGACGGGACATACAATGAGCAGTACTTC.

Here the CDR3 DNA reads TGCAGTGCTAGAGACCAGGGGTTGCACGAGCAGTACTTC. It specifies CSARDQGLHEQYF. The rearrangement joins TRBV20-1 to TRBJ2-7; D is perhaps TRBD1 (6 bases). CDR1 and CDR2 from the germline V gene are DFQATT and SNEGSKA (reference sequence). V lost 0 bases and J 5 bases, leaving 11 bases between the germline ends. The CDR3 runs 13 residues.

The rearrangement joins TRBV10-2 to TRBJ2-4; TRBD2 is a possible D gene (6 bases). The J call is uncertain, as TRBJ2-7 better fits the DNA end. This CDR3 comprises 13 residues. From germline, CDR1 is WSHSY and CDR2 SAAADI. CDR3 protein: CASSAGDGYEQYF. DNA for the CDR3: TGCGCCAGCAGTGCGGGGGATGGGTACGAGCAGTACTTC.

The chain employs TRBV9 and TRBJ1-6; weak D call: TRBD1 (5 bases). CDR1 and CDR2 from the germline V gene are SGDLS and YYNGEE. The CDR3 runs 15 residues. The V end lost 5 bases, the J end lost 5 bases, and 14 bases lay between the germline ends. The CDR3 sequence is CASSARGADNSPLHF. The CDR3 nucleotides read TGTGCCAGCAGTGCCCGAGGGGCAGATAATTCACCCCTCCACTTT.

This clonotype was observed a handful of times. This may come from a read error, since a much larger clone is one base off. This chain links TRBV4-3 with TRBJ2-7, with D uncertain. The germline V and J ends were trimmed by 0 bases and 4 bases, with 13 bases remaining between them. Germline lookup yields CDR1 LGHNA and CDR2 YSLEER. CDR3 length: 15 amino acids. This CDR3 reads CASSQDVRPPYEQYF. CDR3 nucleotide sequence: TGCGCCAGCAGCCAAGATGTCCGACCGCCGTACGAGCAGTACTTC.

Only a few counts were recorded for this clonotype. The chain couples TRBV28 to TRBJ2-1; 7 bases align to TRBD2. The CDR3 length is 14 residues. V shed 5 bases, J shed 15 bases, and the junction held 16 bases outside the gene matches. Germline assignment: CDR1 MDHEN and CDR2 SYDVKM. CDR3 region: CASSILRGDAVRFF. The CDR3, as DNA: TGTGCCAGCAGTATACTCCGGGGGGACGCCGTGAGGTTCTTC.

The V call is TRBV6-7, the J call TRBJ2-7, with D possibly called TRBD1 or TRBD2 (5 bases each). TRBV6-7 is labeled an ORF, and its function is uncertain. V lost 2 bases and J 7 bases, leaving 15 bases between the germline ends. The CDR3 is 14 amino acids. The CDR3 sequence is CASSYPWGPWEQYF. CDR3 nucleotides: TGTGCCAGCAGTTACCCATGGGGACCTTGGGAGCAGTACTTC.

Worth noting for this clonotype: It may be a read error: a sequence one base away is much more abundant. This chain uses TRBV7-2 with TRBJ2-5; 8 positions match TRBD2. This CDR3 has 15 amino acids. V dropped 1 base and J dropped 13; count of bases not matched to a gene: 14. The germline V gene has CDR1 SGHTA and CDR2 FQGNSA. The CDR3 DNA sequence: TGTGCCAGCAGCTTAGGGAGCGGGAGTGGATACGAGCGGTACTTC. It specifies CASSLGSGSGYERYF.

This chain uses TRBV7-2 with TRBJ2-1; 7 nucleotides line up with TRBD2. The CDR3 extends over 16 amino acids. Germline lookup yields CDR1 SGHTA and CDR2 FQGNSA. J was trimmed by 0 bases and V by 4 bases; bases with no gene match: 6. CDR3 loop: CASSSGLVLSYNEQFF. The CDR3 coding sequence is TGTGCCAGCAGCTCCGGACTAGTTCTCTCCTACAATGAGCAGTTCTTC.

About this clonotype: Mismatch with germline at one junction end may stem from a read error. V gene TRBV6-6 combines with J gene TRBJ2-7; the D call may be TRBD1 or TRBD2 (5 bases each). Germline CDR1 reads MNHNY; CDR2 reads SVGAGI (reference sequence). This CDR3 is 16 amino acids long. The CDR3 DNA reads TGTGCCAACAGTACCTCGGGGACCGCGATCTCCTACGAGCAGTACTTC. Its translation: CANSTSGTAISYEQYF.

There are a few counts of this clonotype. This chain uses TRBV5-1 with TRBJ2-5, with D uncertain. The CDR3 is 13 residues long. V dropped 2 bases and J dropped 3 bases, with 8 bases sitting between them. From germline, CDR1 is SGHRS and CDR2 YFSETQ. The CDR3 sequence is CASSLRPKETQYF. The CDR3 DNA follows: TGCGCCAGCAGCTTAAGGCCTAAAGAGACCCAGTACTTC.

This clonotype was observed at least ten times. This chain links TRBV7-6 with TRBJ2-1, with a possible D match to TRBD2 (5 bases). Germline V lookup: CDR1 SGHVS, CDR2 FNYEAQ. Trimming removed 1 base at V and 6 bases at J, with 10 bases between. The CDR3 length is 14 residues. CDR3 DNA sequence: TGTGCCAGCAGCTTAGACCTAGCTCGCAATGAGCAGTTCTTC. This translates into CASSLDLARNEQFF.

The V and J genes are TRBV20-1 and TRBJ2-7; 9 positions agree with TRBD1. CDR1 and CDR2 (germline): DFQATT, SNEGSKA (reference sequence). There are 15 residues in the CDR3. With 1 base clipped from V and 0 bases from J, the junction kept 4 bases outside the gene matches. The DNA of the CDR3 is TGCAGTGCTAGAGGGGACAGGGCTGACTCCTACGAGCAGTACTTC. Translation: CSARGDRADSYEQYF.